The T cell receptor (beta chain) under discussion was sequenced for a study of T-cell reconstitution after alpha-beta-depleted transplantation in children. Whole-study results and caveats: Reports say that about two months after transplant, the alpha-beta T cells came out of several hundred graft clones that had expanded.

Unique molecular identifiers were incorporated when the TCRbeta library was constructed. Each CDR3 protein gets one entry after TCRdb re-called the PCR reads with MiXCR. In the table there are roughly 300,000 distinct CDR3 sequences, about 9.9% of which are singletons. This clonotype was detected many times. The antigen remains unidentified. The germline CDR1 and CDR2 sequences are MGHDK and SYGVNS. The V gene lost 5 bases and the J gene lost 0 bases, with 8 bases spanning the gap. CDR3 length: 13 amino acids. The starting material was peripheral blood, obtained 180 days after TCRalphabeta/CD19-depleted stem cell transplant. The chain uses TRBV25-1 and TRBJ2-7; D call uncertain. This clonotype originated in a male patient between 2 and 15 years old who had a stem cell transplant for chronic granulomatous disease, so the T cells may come from the graft donor. This CDR3 reads CASSKGPSYEQYF. The CDR3 DNA sequence: TGTGCCAGCAGTAAAGGCCCCTCCTACGAGCAGTACTTC.